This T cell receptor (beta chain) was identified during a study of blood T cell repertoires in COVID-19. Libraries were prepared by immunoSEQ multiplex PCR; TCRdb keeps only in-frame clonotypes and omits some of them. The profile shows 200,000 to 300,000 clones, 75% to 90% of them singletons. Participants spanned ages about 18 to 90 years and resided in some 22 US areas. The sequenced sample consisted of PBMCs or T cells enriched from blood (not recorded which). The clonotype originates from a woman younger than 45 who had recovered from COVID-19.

DNA for the CDR3: TGTGCCAGCAGTTTATTACCAGGGGAAGGAGATTCACCCCTCCACTTT. The encoded protein is CASSLLPGEGDSPLHF. The chain links TRBV28 to TRBJ1-6; D might be TRBD1 (6 bases). The germline gives CDR1 MDHEN, CDR2 SYDVKM. The CDR3 covers 16 residues. V lost 1 base, J lost 8 bases, and 15 bases lay in between.